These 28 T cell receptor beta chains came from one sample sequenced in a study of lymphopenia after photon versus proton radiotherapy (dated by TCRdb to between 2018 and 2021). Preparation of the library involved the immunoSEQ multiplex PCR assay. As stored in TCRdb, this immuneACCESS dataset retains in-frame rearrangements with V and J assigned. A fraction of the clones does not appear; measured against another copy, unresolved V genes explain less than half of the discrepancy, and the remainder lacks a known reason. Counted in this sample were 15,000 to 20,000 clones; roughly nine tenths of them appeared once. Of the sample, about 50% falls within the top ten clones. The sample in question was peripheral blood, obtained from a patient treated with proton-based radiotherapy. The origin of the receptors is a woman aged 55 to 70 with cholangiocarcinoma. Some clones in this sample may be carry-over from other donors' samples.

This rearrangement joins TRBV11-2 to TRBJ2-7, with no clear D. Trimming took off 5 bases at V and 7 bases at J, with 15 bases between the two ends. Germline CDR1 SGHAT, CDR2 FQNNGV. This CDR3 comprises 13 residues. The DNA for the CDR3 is TGTGCCAGCAGCATCCGACAATCTACGGAGCAGTACTTC. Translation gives CASSIRQSTEQYF.

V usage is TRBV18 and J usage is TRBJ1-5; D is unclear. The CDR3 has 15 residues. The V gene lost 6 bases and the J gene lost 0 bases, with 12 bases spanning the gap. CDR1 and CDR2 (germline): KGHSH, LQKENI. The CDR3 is CASSNRRTSNQPQHF. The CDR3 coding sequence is TGTGCCAGCTCTAACCGCCGAACTAGCAATCAGCCCCAGCATTTT. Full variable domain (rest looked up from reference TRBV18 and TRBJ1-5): NAGVMQNPRHLVRRRGQEARLRCSPMKGHSHVYWYRQLPEEGLKFMVYLQKENIIDESGMPKERFSAEFPKEGPSILRIQQVVRGDSAAYFCASSNRRTSNQPQHFGDGTRLSIL.

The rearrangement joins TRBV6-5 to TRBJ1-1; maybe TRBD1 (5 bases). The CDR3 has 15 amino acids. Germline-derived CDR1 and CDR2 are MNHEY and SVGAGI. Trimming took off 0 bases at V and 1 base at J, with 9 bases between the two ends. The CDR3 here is CASSYSGGKNTEAFF. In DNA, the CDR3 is TGTGCCAGCAGTTACTCGGGGGGGAAGAACACTGAAGCTTTCTTT.

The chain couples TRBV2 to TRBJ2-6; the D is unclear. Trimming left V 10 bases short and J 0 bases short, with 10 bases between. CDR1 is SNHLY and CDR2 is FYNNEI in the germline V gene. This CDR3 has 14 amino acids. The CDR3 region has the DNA TGTGCCATCTCCCTCCACTCTGGGGCCAACGTCCTGACTTTC. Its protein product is CAISLHSGANVLTF.

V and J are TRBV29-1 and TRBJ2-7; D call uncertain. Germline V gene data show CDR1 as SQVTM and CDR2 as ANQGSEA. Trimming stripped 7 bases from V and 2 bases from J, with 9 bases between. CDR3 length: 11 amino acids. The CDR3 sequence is CSALVTYEQYF. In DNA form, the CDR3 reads TGCAGCGCTTTGGTGACCTACGAGCAGTACTTC.

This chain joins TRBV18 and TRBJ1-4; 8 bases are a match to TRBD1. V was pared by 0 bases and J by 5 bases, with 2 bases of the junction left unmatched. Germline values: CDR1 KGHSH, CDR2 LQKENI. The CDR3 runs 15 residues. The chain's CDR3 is CASSPPGTGNEKLFF. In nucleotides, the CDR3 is TGTGCCAGCTCACCACCCGGGACAGGAAATGAAAAACTGTTTTTT.

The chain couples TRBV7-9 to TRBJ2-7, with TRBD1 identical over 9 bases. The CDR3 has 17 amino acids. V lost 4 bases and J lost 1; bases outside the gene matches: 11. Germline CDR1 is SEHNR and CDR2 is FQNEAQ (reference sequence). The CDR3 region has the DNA TGTGCCAGCAGCTCCAACAGGGGGCAGGGGGCATCCTACGAGCAGTACTTC. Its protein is CASSSNRGQGASYEQYF.

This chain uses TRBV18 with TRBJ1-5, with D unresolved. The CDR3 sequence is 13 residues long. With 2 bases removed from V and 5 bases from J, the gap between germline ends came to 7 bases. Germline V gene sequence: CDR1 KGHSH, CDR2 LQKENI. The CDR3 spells CASSPKIDQPQHF. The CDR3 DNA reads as TGTGCCAGCTCACCAAAAATAGATCAGCCCCAGCATTTT.

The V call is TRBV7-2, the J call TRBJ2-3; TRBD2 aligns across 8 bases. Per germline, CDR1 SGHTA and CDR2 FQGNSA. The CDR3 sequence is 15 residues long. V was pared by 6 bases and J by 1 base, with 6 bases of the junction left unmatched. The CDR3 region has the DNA TGTGCCAGCAGGGGACCGGGACTAGGCACAGATACGCAGTATTTT. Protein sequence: CASRGPGLGTDTQYF.

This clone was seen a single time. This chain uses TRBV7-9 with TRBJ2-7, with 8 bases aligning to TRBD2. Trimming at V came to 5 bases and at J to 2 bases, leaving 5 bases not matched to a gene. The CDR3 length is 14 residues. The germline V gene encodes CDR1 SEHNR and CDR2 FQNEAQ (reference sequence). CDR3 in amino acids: CASSLSGNPYEQYF. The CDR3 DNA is TGTGCCAGCAGCCTTAGCGGGAACCCCTACGAGCAGTACTTC. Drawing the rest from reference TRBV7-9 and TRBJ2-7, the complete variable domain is DTGVSQNPRHKITKRGQNVTFRCDPISEHNRLYWYRQTLGQGPEFLTYFQNEAQLEKSRLLSDRFSAERPKGSFSTLEIQRTEQGDSAMYLCASSLSGNPYEQYFGPGTRLTVT.

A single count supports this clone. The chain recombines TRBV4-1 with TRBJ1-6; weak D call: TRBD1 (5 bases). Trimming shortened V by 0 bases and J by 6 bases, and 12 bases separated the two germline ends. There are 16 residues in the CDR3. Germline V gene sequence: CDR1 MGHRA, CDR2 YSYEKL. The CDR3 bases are TGCGCCAGCAGCCAAGAACGCGGGGCCCCTAATTCACCCCTCCACTTT. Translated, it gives CASSQERGAPNSPLHF.

CDR3 amino acids: CASSPLAGASYEQYF. CDR3 DNA: TGTGCCAGCAGCCCTCTAGCGGGAGCCTCCTACGAGCAGTACTTC. The V call is TRBV7-9, the J call TRBJ2-5, with 10 bases aligning to TRBD2. The DNA end is more similar to TRBJ2-7, so the J call may be wrong. This CDR3 region has 15 residues. The germline V gene has CDR1 SEHNR and CDR2 FQNEAQ (reference sequence).

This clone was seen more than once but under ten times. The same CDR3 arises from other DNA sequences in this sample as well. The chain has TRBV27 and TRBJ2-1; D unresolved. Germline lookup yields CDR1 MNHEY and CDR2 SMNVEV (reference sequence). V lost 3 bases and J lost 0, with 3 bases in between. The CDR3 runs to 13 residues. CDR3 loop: CASSLDSYNEQFF. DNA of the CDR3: TGTGCCAGCAGTTTGGACTCCTACAATGAGCAGTTCTTC.

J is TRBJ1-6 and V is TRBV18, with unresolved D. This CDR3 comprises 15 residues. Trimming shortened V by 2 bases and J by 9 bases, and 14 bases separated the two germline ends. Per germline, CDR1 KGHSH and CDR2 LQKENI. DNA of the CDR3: TGTGCCAGCTCACCAGGAAGTTCCGTGGGTTCACCCCTCCACTTT. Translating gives CASSPGSSVGSPLHF.

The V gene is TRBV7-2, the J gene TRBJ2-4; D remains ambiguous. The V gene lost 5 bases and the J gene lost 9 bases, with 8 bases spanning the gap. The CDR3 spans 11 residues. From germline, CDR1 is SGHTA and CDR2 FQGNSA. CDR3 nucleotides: TGTGCCAGCAGCACCCAAGCCATTCAGTACTTC. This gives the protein CASSTQAIQYF.

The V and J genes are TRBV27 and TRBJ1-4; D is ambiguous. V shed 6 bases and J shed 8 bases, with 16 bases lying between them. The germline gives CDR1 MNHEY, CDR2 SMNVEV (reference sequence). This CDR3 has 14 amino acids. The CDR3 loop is CASRSWGSGEKLFF. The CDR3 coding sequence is TGTGCCAGCAGAAGCTGGGGTAGTGGAGAAAAACTGTTTTTT.

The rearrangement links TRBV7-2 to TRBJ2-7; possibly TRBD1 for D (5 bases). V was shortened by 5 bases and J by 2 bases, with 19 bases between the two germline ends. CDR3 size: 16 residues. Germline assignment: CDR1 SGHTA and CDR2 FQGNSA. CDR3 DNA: TGTGCCAGCAGCCCCGTGGGGCTGCAGCTGGCCTACGAGCAGTACTTC. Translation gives CASSPVGLQLAYEQYF.

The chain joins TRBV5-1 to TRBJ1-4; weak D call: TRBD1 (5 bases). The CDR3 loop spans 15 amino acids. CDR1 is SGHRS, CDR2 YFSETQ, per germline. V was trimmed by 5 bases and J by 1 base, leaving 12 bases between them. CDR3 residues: CASRLDGGTNEKLFF. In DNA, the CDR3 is TGCGCCAGCAGACTGGACGGGGGAACTAATGAAAAACTGTTTTTT.

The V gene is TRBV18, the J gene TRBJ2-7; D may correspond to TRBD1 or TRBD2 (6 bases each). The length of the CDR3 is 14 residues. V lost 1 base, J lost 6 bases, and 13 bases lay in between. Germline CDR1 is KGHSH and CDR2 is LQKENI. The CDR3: CASSPQGGPGEQYF. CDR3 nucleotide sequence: TGTGCCAGCTCACCACAGGGGGGCCCAGGCGAGCAGTACTTC.

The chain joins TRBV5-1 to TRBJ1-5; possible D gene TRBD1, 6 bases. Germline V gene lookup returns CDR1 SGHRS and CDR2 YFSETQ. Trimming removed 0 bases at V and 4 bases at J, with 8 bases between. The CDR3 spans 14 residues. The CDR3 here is CASSLGTANQPQHF. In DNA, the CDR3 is TGCGCCAGCAGCTTGGGGACAGCTAATCAGCCCCAGCATTTT.

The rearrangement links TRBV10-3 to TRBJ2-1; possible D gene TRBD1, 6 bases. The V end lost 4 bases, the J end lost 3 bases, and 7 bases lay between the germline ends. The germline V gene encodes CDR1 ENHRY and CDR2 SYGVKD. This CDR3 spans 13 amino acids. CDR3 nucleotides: TGTGCCATCAGTGGGGACAACTACAATGAGCAGTTCTTC. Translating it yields CAISGDNYNEQFF.

The CDR3 DNA sequence: TGTGCCAGTAGTAAGGGACTATCCTCCTACAATGAGCAGTTCTTC. It yields the protein CASSKGLSSYNEQFF. The chain is built from TRBV19 and TRBJ2-1, with 7 bases matching TRBD2. Germline V gene lookup returns CDR1 LNHDA and CDR2 SQIVND (reference sequence). This CDR3 has 15 amino acids. V lost 4 bases and J lost 0; bases outside the gene matches: 3.

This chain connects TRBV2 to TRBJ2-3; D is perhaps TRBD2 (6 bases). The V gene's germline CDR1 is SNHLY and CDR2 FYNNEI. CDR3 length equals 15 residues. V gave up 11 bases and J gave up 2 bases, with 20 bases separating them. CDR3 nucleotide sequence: TGTGCCGCGGGACTTAAGGGGTGGAACACAGATACGCAGTATTTT. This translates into CAAGLKGWNTDTQYF. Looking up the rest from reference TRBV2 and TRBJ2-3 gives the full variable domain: EPEVTQTPSHQVTQMGQEVILRCVPISNHLYFYWYRQILGQKVEFLVSFYNNEISEKSEIFDDQFSVERPDGSNFTLKIRSTKLEDSAMYFCAAGLKGWNTDTQYFGPGTRLTVL.

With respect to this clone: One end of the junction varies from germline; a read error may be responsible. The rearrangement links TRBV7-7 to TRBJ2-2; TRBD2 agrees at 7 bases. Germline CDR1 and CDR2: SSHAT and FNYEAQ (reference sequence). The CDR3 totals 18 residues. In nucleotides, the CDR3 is TGTGCTAGCAGTTCCGGCGGCGCAGCGGGGTCCAACACCGGGGAGCTGTTTTTT. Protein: CASSSGGAAGSNTGELFF.

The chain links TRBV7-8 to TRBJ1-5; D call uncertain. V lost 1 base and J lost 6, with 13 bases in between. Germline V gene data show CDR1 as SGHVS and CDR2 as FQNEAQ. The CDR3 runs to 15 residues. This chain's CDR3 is CASSLGGLPSQPQHF. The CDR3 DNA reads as TGTGCCAGCAGCTTAGGTGGCCTCCCAAGTCAGCCCCAGCATTTT.

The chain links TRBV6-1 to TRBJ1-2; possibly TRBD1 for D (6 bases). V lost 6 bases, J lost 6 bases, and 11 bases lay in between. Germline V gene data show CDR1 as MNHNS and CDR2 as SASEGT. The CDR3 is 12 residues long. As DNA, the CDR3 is TGTGCCAGCAGGCGGACAGTAGATGGCTACACCTTC. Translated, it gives CASRRTVDGYTF.

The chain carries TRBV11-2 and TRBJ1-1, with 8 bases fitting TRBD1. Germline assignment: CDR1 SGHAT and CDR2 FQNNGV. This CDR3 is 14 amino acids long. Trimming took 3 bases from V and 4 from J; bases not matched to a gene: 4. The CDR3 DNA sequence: TGTGCCAGCAGCTTTCTCGGACAGGGCACTGAAGCTTTCTTT. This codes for CASSFLGQGTEAFF.

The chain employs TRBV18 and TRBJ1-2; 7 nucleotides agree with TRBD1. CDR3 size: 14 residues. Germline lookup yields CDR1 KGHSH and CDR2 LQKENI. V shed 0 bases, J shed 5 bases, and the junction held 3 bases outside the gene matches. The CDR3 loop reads CASSPPTGTYGYTF. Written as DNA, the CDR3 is TGTGCCAGCTCACCACCGACAGGGACGTATGGCTACACCTTC.